This TCR beta chain stems from a study of identical twins. Each CDR3 protein gets one entry after TCRdb re-called the 5' RACE reads with MiXCR. The sample holds a few hundred thousand distinct CDR3 sequences, 24% seen once. The CDR3 is 15 amino acids. Looked up from germline, CDR1 is SGHRS and CDR2 is YFSETQ. V gave up 6 bases and J gave up 0 bases, with 13 bases separating them. This clonotype came up a few times. These data are also associated with another study on T cells expressing NK-cell markers.

What was sequenced was CD4+ T cells sorted from blood. The chain joins TRBV5-1 to TRBJ2-1; D uncertain. This receptor was obtained from a woman aged 18-29 years in good health. In DNA form, the CDR3 reads TGCGCCAGCACCAGCGCAGGATCCTCCTACAATGAGCAGTTCTTC. The encoded protein is CASTSAGSSYNEQFF.